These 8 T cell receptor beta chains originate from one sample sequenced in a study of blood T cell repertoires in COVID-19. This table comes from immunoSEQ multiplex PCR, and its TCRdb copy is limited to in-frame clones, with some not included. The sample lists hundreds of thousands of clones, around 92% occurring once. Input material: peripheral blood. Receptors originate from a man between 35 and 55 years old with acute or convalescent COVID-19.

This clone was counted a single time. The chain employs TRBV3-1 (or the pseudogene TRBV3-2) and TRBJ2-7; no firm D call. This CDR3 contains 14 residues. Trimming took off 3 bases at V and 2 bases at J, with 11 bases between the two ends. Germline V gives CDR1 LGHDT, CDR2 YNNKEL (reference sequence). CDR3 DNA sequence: TGTGCCAGCAGCCAGGGCGTAGGCCCCTACGAGCAGTACTTC. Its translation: CASSQGVGPYEQYF.

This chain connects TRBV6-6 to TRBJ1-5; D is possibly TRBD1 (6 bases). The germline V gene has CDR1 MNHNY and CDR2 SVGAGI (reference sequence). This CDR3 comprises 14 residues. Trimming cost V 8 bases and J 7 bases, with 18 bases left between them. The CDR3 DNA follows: TGTGCCAGCGCGCCGGTAAGGGGGGGCCAGCCCCAGCATTTT. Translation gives CASAPVRGGQPQHF.

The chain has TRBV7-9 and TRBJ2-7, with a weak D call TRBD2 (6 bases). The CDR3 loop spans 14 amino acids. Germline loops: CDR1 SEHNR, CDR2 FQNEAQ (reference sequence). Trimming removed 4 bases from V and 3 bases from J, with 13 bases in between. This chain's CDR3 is CASSSGRLNYEQYF. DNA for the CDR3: TGTGCCAGCAGCTCAGGGAGGTTGAACTACGAGCAGTACTTC. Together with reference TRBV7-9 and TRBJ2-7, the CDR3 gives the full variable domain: DTGVSQNPRHKITKRGQNVTFRCDPISEHNRLYWYRQTLGQGPEFLTYFQNEAQLEKSRLLSDRFSAERPKGSFSTLEIQRTEQGDSAMYLCASSSGRLNYEQYFGPGTRLTVT.

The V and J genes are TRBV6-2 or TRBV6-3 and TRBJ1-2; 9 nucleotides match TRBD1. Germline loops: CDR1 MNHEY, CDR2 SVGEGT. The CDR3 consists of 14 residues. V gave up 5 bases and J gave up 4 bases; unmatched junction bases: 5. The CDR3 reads CASSQQGAGYGYTF. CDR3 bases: TGTGCCAGCAGTCAACAGGGGGCTGGCTATGGCTACACCTTC.

The CDR3 is CASSLPQEADYGYTF. DNA of the CDR3: TGTGCCAGCAGCTTACCACAGGAAGCCGACTATGGCTACACCTTC. This sequence joins TRBV13 and TRBJ1-2, with a possible D match to TRBD1 (5 bases). The V gene lost 2 bases and the J gene lost 3 bases, with 13 bases spanning the gap. The CDR3 covers 15 residues. CDR1 is PRHDT, CDR2 FYEKMQ, per germline (reference sequence).

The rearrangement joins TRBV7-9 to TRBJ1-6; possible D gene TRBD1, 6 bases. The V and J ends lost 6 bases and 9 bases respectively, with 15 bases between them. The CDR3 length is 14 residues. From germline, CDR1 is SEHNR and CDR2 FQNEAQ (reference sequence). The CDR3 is CASRKQGMGSPLHF. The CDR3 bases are TGTGCCAGCAGGAAACAGGGAATGGGTTCACCCCTCCACTTT.

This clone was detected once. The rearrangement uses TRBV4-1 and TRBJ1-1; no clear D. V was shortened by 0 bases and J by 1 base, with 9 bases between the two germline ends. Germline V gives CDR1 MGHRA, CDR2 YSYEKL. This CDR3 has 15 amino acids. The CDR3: CASSQDPLRNTEAFF. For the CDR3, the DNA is TGCGCCAGCAGCCAAGATCCCCTCAGGAACACTGAAGCTTTCTTT.

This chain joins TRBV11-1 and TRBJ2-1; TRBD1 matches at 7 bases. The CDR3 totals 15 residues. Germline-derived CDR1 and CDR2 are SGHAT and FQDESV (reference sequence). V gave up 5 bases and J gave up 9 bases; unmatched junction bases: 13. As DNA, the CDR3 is TGTGCCAGCAGCCCGGGGACAGCGTATCTTACTGAGCAGTTCTTC. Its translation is CASSPGTAYLTEQFF.